This entry describes one T cell receptor (beta chain). Its matching antigen is unknown. The data are from a study of T cells after posttransplantation cyclophosphamide. This CDR3 region has 16 residues. After removal of 2 bases from V and 4 bases from J, the junction contained 8 bases not matched to a gene. The germline CDR1 and CDR2 sequences are MDHEN and SYDVKM. The study, taken as a whole, reports: Donor CD8+ memory clones often dominated recipient blood repertoires at later times. TRB overlap between skin or GI tissue T cells and blood was limited.

Data came from immunoSEQ multiplex PCR; TCRdb stores just in-frame clones and leaves some out. The table lists about 47,000 clones, 85% to 95% of them singletons. This sequence was found in a woman in her 50s in good health and a related stem cell transplant donor. The chain recombines TRBV28 with TRBJ1-3; TRBD1 matches at 7 bases. Sequencing input: PBMCs. The CDR3 is CASSLEFRGTGNTIYF. The DNA for the CDR3 is TGTGCCAGCAGTTTAGAGTTCAGGGGGACGGGAAACACCATATATTTT.